This T cell receptor (beta chain) was retrieved from a study of blood T cell repertoires in COVID-19. Across the whole study: PBMCs, B-cell-depleted T cells, or T cells provided the cDNA or gDNA that made up the material.

Original processing notes: Estimation of nucleated cell counts was performed using reference gene primer amplification. Produced via immunoSEQ multiplex PCR; TCRdb's table is partial and in-frame only. D and trimming were read from the DNA, whereas the V and J calls and clone size are those reported in that table. The data hold some 300,000 clones, with 90% observed a single time. This clone was recorded once. This receptor was obtained from a woman in her thirties or forties with COVID-19, enrolled during active disease. The sample was peripheral blood.

DNA for the CDR3: TGTGCCAGCAGCGTAGACCCTACAGGGGGCTTAACTTATGGCTACACCTTC. It is translated as CASSVDPTGGLTYGYTF. This chain joins TRBV9 and TRBJ1-2; 9 bases fit TRBD1. V gave up 0 bases and J gave up 5 bases; unmatched junction bases: 11. The CDR3 length is 17 residues. Looked up from germline, CDR1 is SGDLS and CDR2 is YYNGEE.